This entry lists 27 T cell receptor beta chains sequenced from one sample in a study of cytomegalovirus exposure and HLA in healthy donors (dated by TCRdb to the late 2010s). Library preparation used the immunoSEQ multiplex PCR assay. The multiplex PCR relied on a mix of 60 forward primers for TCR Vbeta segments and 13 reverse primers for TCR Jbeta segments. TCRdb obtained this table from immuneACCESS and retained in-frame rearrangements with V and J assigned. These tables miss some clones; where compared with another copy, unresolved V genes account for less than half of the shortfall, and the remainder is unexplained. The sample table holds 150,000 to 200,000 clones, of which 70% to 90% were seen once. Roughly 2% of the sample is taken by the ten largest. Sequences were obtained from PBMCs. Receptors originate from a woman aged 18-30 years in good health and CMV-seropositive.

In regard to this clone: At one of its ends the junction is not consistent with the germline gene, which may arise from a read error. The CDR3 sequence is CASSPWTPNQETQHF. The CDR3 coding sequence is TGTGCCAGCAGCCCCTGGACACCAAACCAAGAGACCCAGCACTTC. The chain carries TRBV27 and TRBJ2-5; weak D call: TRBD1 (5 bases). Germline V gene lookup returns CDR1 MNHEY and CDR2 SMNVEV (reference sequence). The CDR3 extends over 15 amino acids.

In DNA, the CDR3 is TGTGCCTCCCGGCAGGGAAGCTACACCTTC. It translates to CASRQGSYTF. This rearrangement joins TRBV6-5 to TRBJ1-2; a possible D gene is TRBD1 (5 bases). CDR3 length: 10 amino acids. Germline CDR1 reads MNHEY; CDR2 reads SVGAGI. Between the trimmed V and J ends, which lost 11 bases and 9 bases, there was a span of 13 bases.

The rearrangement joins TRBV28 to TRBJ2-1; 10 positions match TRBD2. The CDR3 contains 16 residues. Trimming at V came to 2 bases and at J to 1 base, leaving 2 bases not matched to a gene. Germline V gene sequence: CDR1 MDHEN, CDR2 SYDVKM. CDR3 region: CASSLLAGDSYNEQFF. CDR3 nucleotide sequence: TGTGCCAGCAGTTTACTAGCGGGGGATTCCTACAATGAGCAGTTCTTC.

The V and J genes are TRBV6-1 and TRBJ2-3, with 11 bases that match TRBD2. The V and J ends lost 6 bases and 4 bases, in that order; junction bases with no gene match: 6. This CDR3 is 15 amino acids long. CDR1 and CDR2 from the germline V gene are MNHNS and SASEGT. The DNA of the CDR3 is TGTGCCAGCAGGCAACTAGCGGGGGTGGCAGATACGCAGTATTTT. It is translated as CASRQLAGVADTQYF.

The chain employs TRBV29-1 and TRBJ1-1; TRBD1 matches at 8 bases. CDR1 and CDR2 (germline): SQVTM, ANQGSEA. This CDR3 contains 14 residues. Unmatched junction bases numbered 2, after V lost 2 bases and J lost 0 bases. CDR3 coding DNA: TGCAGCGTTGAACCAGGGGGCTTGAACACTGAAGCTTTCTTT. Translated, it gives CSVEPGGLNTEAFF.

This chain joins TRBV7-3 and TRBJ2-7; D might be TRBD1 (6 bases). V shed 2 bases and J shed 3 bases, with 11 bases lying between them. The CDR3 covers 14 residues. The germline V gene encodes CDR1 SGHTA and CDR2 FQGTGA. The CDR3 region is CASSLAGGRYEQYF. The CDR3, as DNA: TGTGCCAGCAGCTTAGCTGGGGGCCGCTACGAGCAGTACTTC.

This chain connects TRBV7-7 to TRBJ2-7, with 9 bases matching TRBD1. Per germline, CDR1 SSHAT and CDR2 FNYEAQ (reference sequence). Trimming cost V 8 bases and J 4 bases; bases outside gene matches: 6. The CDR3 is 13 amino acids. CDR3 in amino acids: CASAEDRGYEQYF. CDR3 DNA: TGTGCCAGCGCAGAGGACAGGGGTTACGAGCAGTACTTC.

The chain links TRBV9 to TRBJ1-6, with a possible D match to TRBD1 (5 bases). V was cut by 0 bases and J by 5 bases, with 9 bases left in between. CDR1 and CDR2 from the germline V gene are SGDLS and YYNGEE. The CDR3 has 15 amino acids. Here the CDR3 reads CASSVEETDNSPLHF. The CDR3 DNA follows: TGTGCCAGCAGCGTAGAGGAGACAGATAATTCACCCCTCCACTTT.

In this sample, this clone turned up once. The chain recombines TRBV29-1 with TRBJ1-1; 7 nucleotides match TRBD1. The V gene's germline CDR1 is SQVTM and CDR2 ANQGSEA. The CDR3 runs 14 residues. V lost 4 bases and J lost 3; bases outside the gene matches: 8. The CDR3, as DNA: TGCAGCGTTGTCGACAGGGCTGGGTACACTGAAGCTTTCTTT. Translation gives CSVVDRAGYTEAFF.

V usage is TRBV6-6 and J usage is TRBJ1-3; no clear D gene. Looked up from germline, CDR1 is MNHNY and CDR2 is SVGAGI (reference sequence). Trimming shortened V by 1 base and J by 0 bases, and 7 bases separated the two germline ends. This CDR3 contains 15 residues. The CDR3 sequence is CASSYWGVSGNTIYF. Here the CDR3 DNA reads TGTGCCAGCAGTTACTGGGGAGTCTCTGGAAACACCATATATTTT.

The chain has TRBV19 and TRBJ2-3; 12 bases line up with TRBD2. After removal of 9 bases from V and 2 bases from J, the junction contained 3 bases not matched to a gene. Germline values: CDR1 LNHDA, CDR2 SQIVND (reference sequence). The CDR3 has 14 residues. CDR3 protein: CASRTSGATDTQYF. In DNA form, the CDR3 reads TGTGCCAGCCGGACTAGCGGGGCCACAGATACGCAGTATTTT.

V gene TRBV5-1 combines with J gene TRBJ2-2, with TRBD1 identical over 8 bases. The J segment lost 1 base and the V segment lost 4 bases, leaving 6 bases of the junction unmatched. Per the germline V gene, CDR1 is SGHRS and CDR2 is YFSETQ. The CDR3 runs to 16 residues. The chain's CDR3 is CASSPMGQENTGELFF. The CDR3 DNA reads as TGCGCCAGCAGCCCGATGGGACAGGAGAACACCGGGGAGCTGTTTTTT.

The chain has TRBV11-2 and TRBJ1-1, with D possibly TRBD1 on 5 matching bases. The CDR3 contains 14 residues. In germline, CDR1 is SGHAT, CDR2 FQNNGV. The V end was cut by 5 bases, the J end by 3 bases, with 13 bases between. The CDR3 reads CASSGPGEYTEAFF. CDR3 in DNA: TGTGCCAGCAGCGGACCGGGGGAGTACACTGAAGCTTTCTTT.

This chain links TRBV29-1 with TRBJ1-2, with D uncertain. Germline CDR1 is SQVTM and CDR2 is ANQGSEA. The CDR3 is 11 residues long. V was cut by 2 bases and J by 6 bases, with 7 bases left in between. CDR3 amino acids: CSVESQDGYTF. The CDR3, as DNA: TGCAGCGTTGAATCTCAGGATGGCTACACCTTC. Complete variable domain (other parts from reference TRBV29-1 and TRBJ1-2): SAVISQKPSRDICQRGTSLTIQCQVDSQVTMMFWYRQQPGQSLTLIATANQGSEATYESGFVIDKFPISRPNLTFSTLTVSNMSPEDSSIYLCSVESQDGYTFGSGTRLTVV.

The chain combines TRBV6-5 with TRBJ1-6; D may be TRBD1 (5 bases). There are 16 residues in the CDR3. The V end was cut by 2 bases, the J end by 7 bases, with 15 bases between. Germline-derived CDR1 and CDR2 are MNHEY and SVGAGI. The CDR3 protein is CASSYVYGRANSPLHF. The CDR3, as DNA: TGTGCCAGCAGTTACGTTTATGGCAGGGCAAATTCACCCCTCCACTTT.

The chain carries TRBV7-2 and TRBJ2-1; the D is unclear. CDR3 length: 15 amino acids. Trimming pared 5 bases from V and 9 bases from J, leaving 20 bases between. Looked up from germline, CDR1 is SGHTA and CDR2 is FQGNSA. The CDR3, as DNA: TGTGCCAGCAGCCCACTCGTCCGTGGGCCCACTGAGCAGTTCTTC. This codes for CASSPLVRGPTEQFF.

As to this clone: Germline and junction disagree at one end, which may indicate a read error. V is TRBV7-7 and J is TRBJ2-3, with D possibly matching TRBD1 (5 bases). The CDR3 sequence is 16 residues long. The germline CDR1 and CDR2 sequences are SSHAT and FNYEAQ (reference sequence). The CDR3 loop is CASSPGPGRYTDTQYF. CDR3 sequence (DNA): TGTGCTAGCAGCCCCGGGCCAGGGCGATACACAGATACGCAGTATTTT.

On this clone itself: Other DNA sequences in this specimen translate into the identical CDR3. This chain connects TRBV18 to TRBJ2-1; the match to TRBD1 covers 7 bases. The J segment lost 4 bases and the V segment lost 3 bases, leaving 3 bases of the junction unmatched. The CDR3 is made up of 14 amino acids. Germline V gene sequence: CDR1 KGHSH, CDR2 LQKENI. The CDR3 DNA reads TGTGCCAGCTCACCTTCAGGGGGTTACAATGAGCAGTTCTTC. Its protein product is CASSPSGGYNEQFF.

The sample holds a few counts of this clone. The chain combines TRBV7-9 with TRBJ1-1, with a tentative D call TRBD1 (5 bases). CDR1 is SEHNR and CDR2 is FQNEAQ in the germline V gene (reference sequence). With 1 base removed from V and 7 bases from J, the gap between germline ends came to 13 bases. CDR3 length equals 14 residues. CDR3 residues: CASSLGPRQLEAFF. In DNA form, the CDR3 reads TGTGCCAGCAGCTTAGGACCACGACAGCTTGAAGCTTTCTTT. The variable domain in full, completed from reference TRBV7-9 and TRBJ1-1, reads DTGVSQNPRHKITKRGQNVTFRCDPISEHNRLYWYRQTLGQGPEFLTYFQNEAQLEKSRLLSDRFSAERPKGSFSTLEIQRTEQGDSAMYLCASSLGPRQLEAFFGQGTRLTVV.

Turning to this clone: Other nucleotide sequences in the sample specify the same CDR3. This chain joins TRBV7-7 and TRBJ2-2, with 7 positions matching TRBD2. The germline V gene has CDR1 SSHAT and CDR2 FNYEAQ (reference sequence). There are 13 residues in the CDR3. The chain's CDR3 is CATPTRGAGELFF. The CDR3 bases are TGTGCTACCCCGACTCGGGGGGCCGGGGAGCTGTTTTTT.

For this clone: One end of the junction does not line up with germline, which may come from a read error. The chain has TRBV6-1 and TRBJ2-6; 7 bases fit TRBD1. Germline V lookup: CDR1 MNHNS, CDR2 SASEGT. The CDR3 has 15 amino acids. CDR3 bases: TGTGCCAGCAGTGAGACAGGGAATGGGGCCAACGGCCTGACTTTC. This translates into CASSETGNGANGLTF.

The chain is built from TRBV28 and TRBJ2-1; the D gene is possibly TRBD2 (5 bases). Germline V CDR1 and CDR2: MDHEN, SYDVKM. This CDR3 has 11 amino acids. Trimming took off 11 bases at V and 5 bases at J, with 10 bases between the two ends. DNA for the CDR3: TGTGCCGGATCCGGGGACAATGAGCAGTTCTTC. As protein: CAGSGDNEQFF.

This rearrangement joins TRBV6-6 to TRBJ2-1; 8 positions match TRBD2. The CDR3 extends over 15 amino acids. Germline V gene lookup returns CDR1 MNHNY and CDR2 SVGAGI (reference sequence). Trimming at V came to 9 bases and at J to 7 bases, leaving 14 bases not matched to a gene. The CDR3 DNA sequence: TGTGCCAGTACACTAACGGGGGGGCGGCAGAATGAGCAGTTCTTC. Translation gives CASTLTGGRQNEQFF.

The chain uses TRBV19 and TRBJ1-3; D is unresolved. Germline V gives CDR1 LNHDA, CDR2 SQIVND (reference sequence). CDR3 length: 14 residues. Trimming took off 7 bases at V and 0 bases at J, with 10 bases between the two ends. The CDR3 is CASTLLTSGNTIYF. The DNA for the CDR3 is TGTGCCAGTACCCTCCTAACCTCTGGAAACACCATATATTTT.

The rearrangement uses TRBV7-6 and TRBJ2-5; possible D gene TRBD1, 5 bases. The DNA end lines up better with TRBJ2-7; the J call may be wrong. The CDR3 sequence is 12 residues long. The V gene's germline CDR1 is SGHVS and CDR2 FNYEAQ. DNA for the CDR3: TGTGCCAGCAGCACTTCTGGGGCCGAGCAGTACTTC. This gives the protein CASSTSGAEQYF.

The V gene is TRBV5-5, the J gene TRBJ2-4; tentative D call: TRBD2 (5 bases). The CDR3 length is 14 residues. Germline CDR1 reads SGHKS; CDR2 reads YYEKEE (reference sequence). The V gene lost 4 bases and the J gene lost 1 base, with 9 bases spanning the gap. DNA for the CDR3: TGTGCCAGCAGCCCGGGGATTGCCAAAAACATTCAGTACTTC. This gives the protein CASSPGIAKNIQYF.

V is TRBV21-1 and J is TRBJ1-2. TRBV21-1 is termed a pseudogene. The CDR3 runs to 15 residues. CDR3 DNA: TGTGCCAGCAGCAAAGCCGGACTGTTCTTGGGTATTGACACCTTC. Its protein product is CASSKAGLFLGIDTF.